The following is a TCR beta chain sequence with its context. The protocol was immunoSEQ multiplex PCR, while the TCRdb copy is restricted to in-frame clones and leaves out a portion. This table holds 80,000 or so clones, roughly nine tenths found once. Blood was sampled at baseline, cycle 4 day 1, and cycle 7 day 1. These data are taken from a study of OX40 agonist ivuxolimab in advanced cancers. Study context: A history of anti-PD-1, anti-PD-L1 or anti-CTLA-4 therapy was acceptable, and roughly 40% had some.

The receptor's source is an adult with an advanced solid tumor such as melanoma, head and neck, liver or kidney cancer. Material: CD4+ or CD8+ T cells sorted from blood, obtained in a trial of the OX40 agonist ivuxolimab.

The DNA of the CDR3 is TGTGCCTGGAGTGTCCAAGCTGGAAACACCATATATTTT. This gives the protein CAWSVQAGNTIYF. V and J are TRBV30 and TRBJ1-3; D gene ambiguous. The V end lost 0 bases, the J end lost 2 bases, and 5 bases lay between the germline ends. The CDR3 is made up of 13 amino acids. Germline V gives CDR1 GTSNPN, CDR2 SVGIG (reference sequence).